These T cell receptor beta chains were read from a single sample in a study of T cells in Graves' hyperthyroidism and ophthalmopathy. TCRdb re-called the multiplex PCR reads through MiXCR, storing one row per CDR3 protein. The sample carries about 350,000 distinct CDR3 sequences, approximately 14% recorded once. The sequencing input was blood. The receptor set was obtained from a woman in her thirties with Graves' hyperthyroidism. The CDR3 runs from the conserved cysteine through the conserved F or W. Fields, in order: J gene, V gene, CDR3 length, D gene, clone size, CDR3 DNA, CDR3 protein. D genes are given only for firm matches. Part of the rows lack a size; the others show once, few, many or a class for expanded clones.

>TRBJ2-1|TRBV11-2|17|-|many
TGTGCCAGCAGCTTGGCCGCCGGGGTGGTGCGAGACGATGAGCAGTTCTTC
CASSLAAGVVRDDEQFF
>TRBJ2-1|TRBV6-8|12|-|many
TGTGCAAGCGCCAGCTCCTACAATGAGCAGTTCTTC
CASASSYNEQFF
>TRBJ2-4|TRBV7-9|13|-|many
TGTGCCAGCAGCTTAGTGGGGGAAAACATTCAGTACTTC
CASSLVGENIQYF
>TRBJ1-5|TRBV20-1|16|-|-
TGCAGTGCTACCTCTATCCGGGACCCTAGCAATCAGCCCCAGCATTTT
CSATSIRDPSNQPQHF
>TRBJ2-3|TRBV3-1|17|TRBD2|few
TGTGCCAGCAGTTCCACGGCTAGCGGGCCCCCCACAGATACGCAGTATTTT
CASSSTASGPPTDTQYF
>TRBJ1-6|TRBV28|13|-|-
TGTGCCAGCAGTTTGGGGGGACGGTCACCCCTCCACTTT
CASSLGGRSPLHF
>TRBJ1-2|TRBV6-1|15|-|few
TGTGCCAGCAGTGATCCGGGGTCAGGTTATTATGGCTACACCTTC
CASSDPGSGYYGYTF
>TRBJ2-1|TRBV4-1|16|TRBD2|-
TGCGCCAGCAGCCAAGCGGCTAGCGGGAGGTTTGATGAGCAGTTCTTC
CASSQAASGRFDEQFF
>TRBJ2-7|TRBV2|14|-|-
TGTGCCAGCAGTGAAGAGGGACAAGGCCTCGAGCAGTACTTC
CASSEEGQGLEQYF
>TRBJ2-7|TRBV11-2|13|TRBD1|many
TGTGCCAGCACGACAGGGCGGTCCTACGAGCAGTACTTC
CASTTGRSYEQYF
>TRBJ2-3|TRBV7-9|17|TRBD2|few
TGTGCCAGCAGCGATCCACTAGCGGTCGGGCAAACAGATACGCAGTATTTT
CASSDPLAVGQTDTQYF
>TRBJ2-3|TRBV28|17|TRBD2|many
TGTGCCAGCAGTTTTGTAACGCTAGCGGGAGTGGGAGATACGCAGTATTTT
CASSFVTLAGVGDTQYF
>TRBJ2-5|TRBV12-3/TRBV12-4|13|-|many
TGTGCCAGCAGTCCGACGACGGAAGAGACCCAGTACTTC
CASSPTTEETQYF
>TRBJ1-5|TRBV12-3/TRBV12-4|15|TRBD1|many
TGTGCCAGCAGTCCTCGGACAGGCGGCAATCAGCCCCAGCATTTT
CASSPRTGGNQPQHF
>TRBJ2-4|TRBV11-1|15|TRBD2|many
TGTGCCAGCAGCCTCGATCCGGGAGGCAAAAACATTCAGTACTTC
CASSLDPGGKNIQYF
>TRBJ2-5|TRBV6-1|18|TRBD2|many
TGTGCCAGCAGTGAAGGGGGACTAGCGGGAGCATTTGGAGAGACCCAGTACTTC
CASSEGGLAGAFGETQYF
>TRBJ1-1|TRBV28|12|-|many
TGTGCCAGCAGTTTAAATAGAATACGGGCTTTCTTT
CASSLNRIRAFF
>TRBJ2-7|TRBV11-1|13|-|many
TGTGCCAGCAGCTACTCGTCCGGGGACGAGCAGTACTTC
CASSYSSGDEQYF
>TRBJ1-4|TRBV18|15|-|many
TGTGCCAGCTCACCACCAGTACAGGAGGGGGAAAAACTGTTTTTT
CASSPPVQEGEKLFF
>TRBJ2-3|TRBV3-1|13|-|-
TGTGCCAGCAGCCTGGCGGTGGTTGACACGGAGTATTTT
CASSLAVVDTEYF
>TRBJ1-2|TRBV28|15|-|many
TGTGCCAGCAGTTTAGGGAACATGGGAGACTATGGCTACACCTTC
CASSLGNMGDYGYTF
>TRBJ2-2|TRBV3-1|14|-|few
TGTGCCAGCAGCCAAGCCTACTACACCGGGGAGCTGTTTTTT
CASSQAYYTGELFF
>TRBJ1-5|TRBV12-3/TRBV12-4|15|-|many
TGTGCCAGCAGTTTAGACGGGGGATCGCCGCGGCCCCAGCATTTT
CASSLDGGSPRPQHF
>TRBJ2-1|TRBV11-2|16|-|many
TGTGCCAGCAGCTTAGCGCCACTCGGGATGAACAATGAGCAGTTCTTC
CASSLAPLGMNNEQFF
>TRBJ2-1|TRBV28|16|TRBD1|many
TGTGCCAGCCAAAGCCGACAGGGGAAAATCTACAATGAGCAGTTCTTC
CASQSRQGKIYNEQFF
>TRBJ2-3|TRBV29-1|15|TRBD1|many
TGCAGCGTTTACCTTGGGACAGGGGGGACAGATACGCAGTATTTT
CSVYLGTGGTDTQYF
>TRBJ2-7|TRBV28|14|TRBD1|-
TGTGCCAGCAGTCCCGGGACAGGTGAGCACGAGCAGTACTTC
CASSPGTGEHEQYF
>TRBJ2-7|TRBV6-2/TRBV6-3|14|TRBD1|few
TGTGCCAGCAGTTACTCAAGACAGGGTGGCGAGCAGTACTTC
CASSYSRQGGEQYF
>TRBJ2-1|TRBV19|13|TRBD1|few
TGTGCCACGGGCCGACAGGGGCGCAATGAGCAGTTCTTC
CATGRQGRNEQFF
>TRBJ1-1|TRBV5-6|14|-|few
TGTGCCAGCAGCTTGGAAGGAGATCTCACTGAAGCTTTCTTT
CASSLEGDLTEAFF
>TRBJ2-7|TRBV20-1|14|TRBD1|many
TGCAGTGCTAGTGATCGGCAGGGGGCGAGCGAGCAGTACTTC
CSASDRQGASEQYF
>TRBJ2-7|TRBV20-1|15|-|many
TGCAGTGCTAGTCCGGCAGGCCAGAGCTCCTACGAGCAGTACTTC
CSASPAGQSSYEQYF
>TRBJ2-7|TRBV20-1|14|-|few
TGCAGTGCTAGGCGCCAGCCGTCCTCCTACGAGCAGTACTTC
CSARRQPSSYEQYF
>TRBJ2-7|TRBV28|15|TRBD2|many
TGTGCCAGCAGTTTACGGCGGGAGGGCCTTTACGAGCAGTACTTC
CASSLRREGLYEQYF